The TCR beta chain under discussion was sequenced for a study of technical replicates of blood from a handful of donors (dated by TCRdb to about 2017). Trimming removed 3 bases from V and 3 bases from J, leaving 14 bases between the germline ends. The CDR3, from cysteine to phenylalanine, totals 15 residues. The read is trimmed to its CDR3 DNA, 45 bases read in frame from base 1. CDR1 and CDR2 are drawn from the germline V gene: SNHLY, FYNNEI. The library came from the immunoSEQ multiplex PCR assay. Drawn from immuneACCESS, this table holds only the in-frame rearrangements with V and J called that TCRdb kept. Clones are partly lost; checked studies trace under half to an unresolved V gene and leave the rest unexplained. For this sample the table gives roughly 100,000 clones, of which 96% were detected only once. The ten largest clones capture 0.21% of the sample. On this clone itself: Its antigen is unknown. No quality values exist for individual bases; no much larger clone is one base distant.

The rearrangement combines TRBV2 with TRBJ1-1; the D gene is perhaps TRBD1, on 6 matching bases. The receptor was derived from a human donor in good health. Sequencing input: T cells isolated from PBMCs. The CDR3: CASSDPPRGYTEAFF. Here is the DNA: TGTGCCAGCAGTGATCCCCCAAGGGGGTACACTGAAGCTTTCTTT.